This TCR beta chain was captured in a study of blood T cell repertoires in COVID-19. This CDR3 region has 14 residues. The germline CDR1 and CDR2 sequences are SGHAT and FQNNGV. V lost 5 bases and J 4 bases, leaving 15 bases between the germline ends. Repertoires were generated with immunoSEQ multiplex PCR, while TCRdb's copy carries only in-frame clones and drops some. The sample carries about 200,000 clones, 65% to 90% recorded once. The origin of this receptor is a woman in her 70s with COVID-19, enrolled during active disease. This chain uses TRBV11-2 with TRBJ2-7; tentatively, D is TRBD1 (6 bases). The sequencing input was peripheral blood. The CDR3 sequence: CASSPLAGAYEQYF. The CDR3 DNA sequence: TGTGCCAGCAGCCCTTTAGCAGGGGCATACGAGCAGTACTTC.